This T cell receptor (beta chain) came from a study of CD8 T cells in ankylosing spondylitis. Germline V gene data show CDR1 as PRHDT and CDR2 as FYEKMQ (reference sequence). V lost 5 bases and J lost 4; bases outside the gene matches: 12. The CDR3 has 16 amino acids. This clonotype has ten or more counts. TCRdb passed the 5' RACE reads through MiXCR, listing each CDR3 protein once. This sample carries 24,000 or so distinct CDR3 sequences, under 15% of them seen once, and the ten largest clones take under 40%. The receptor comes from a male donor with ankylosing spondylitis or in good health (not recorded which). The chain links TRBV13 to TRBJ1-1; the match to TRBD1 covers 8 bases. Sequenced material: blood. The CDR3 here is CASSQHPQGATTEAFF. In DNA form, the CDR3 reads TGTGCCAGCAGCCAACACCCGCAGGGGGCTACCACTGAAGCTTTCTTT.